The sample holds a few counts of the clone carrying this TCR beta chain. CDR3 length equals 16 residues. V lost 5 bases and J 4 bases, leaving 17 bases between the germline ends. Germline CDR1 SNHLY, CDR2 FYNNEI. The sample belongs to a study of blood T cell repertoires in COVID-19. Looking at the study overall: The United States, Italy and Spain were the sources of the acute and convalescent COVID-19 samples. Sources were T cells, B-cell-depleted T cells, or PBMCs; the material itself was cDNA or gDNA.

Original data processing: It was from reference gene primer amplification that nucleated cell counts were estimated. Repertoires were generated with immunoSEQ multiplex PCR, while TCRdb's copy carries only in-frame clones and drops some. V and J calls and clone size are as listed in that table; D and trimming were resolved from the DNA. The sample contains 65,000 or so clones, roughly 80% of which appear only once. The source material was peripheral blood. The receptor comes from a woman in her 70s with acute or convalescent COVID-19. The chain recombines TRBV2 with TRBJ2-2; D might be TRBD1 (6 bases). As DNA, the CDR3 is TGTGCCAGCAGTCCAGGGGTCAAGGCCGGCACCGGGGAGCTGTTTTTT. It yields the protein CASSPGVKAGTGELFF. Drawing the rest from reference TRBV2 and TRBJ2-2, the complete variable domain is EPEVTQTPSHQVTQMGQEVILRCVPISNHLYFYWYRQILGQKVEFLVSFYNNEISEKSEIFDDQFSVERPDGSNFTLKIRSTKLEDSAMYFCASSPGVKAGTGELFFGEGSRLTVL.